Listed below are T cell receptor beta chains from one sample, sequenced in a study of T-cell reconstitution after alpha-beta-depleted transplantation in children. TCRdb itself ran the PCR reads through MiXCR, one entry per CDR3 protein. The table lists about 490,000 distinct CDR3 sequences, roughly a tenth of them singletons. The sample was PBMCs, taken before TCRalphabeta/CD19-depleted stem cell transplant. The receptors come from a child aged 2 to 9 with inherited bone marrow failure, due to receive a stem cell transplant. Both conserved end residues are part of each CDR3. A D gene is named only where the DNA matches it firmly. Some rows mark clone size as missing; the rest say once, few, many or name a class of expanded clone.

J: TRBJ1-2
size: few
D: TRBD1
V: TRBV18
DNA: TGTGCCAGCTCACCACCTGGACAGGGGGGATCTCATGGCTACACCTTC
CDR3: CASSPPGQGGSHGYTF

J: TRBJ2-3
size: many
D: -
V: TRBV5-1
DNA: TGCGCCAGCAGCTTGGGAGGGAGATCCGATACGCAGTATTTT
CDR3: CASSLGGRSDTQYF

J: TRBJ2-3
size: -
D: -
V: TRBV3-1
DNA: TGTGCCAGCAGCCAGGGGCAGGGGCGCACATATACGCAGTATTTT
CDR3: CASSQGQGRTYTQYF

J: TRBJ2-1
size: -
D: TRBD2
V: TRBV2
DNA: TGTGCCAGCAGTGAAGCGCGGGGGGTGGGGTCCTACAATGAGCAGTTCTTC
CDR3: CASSEARGVGSYNEQFF

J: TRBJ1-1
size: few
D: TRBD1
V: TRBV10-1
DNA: TGCGCCAGCCTTGACCTTAAAACCGGGACAGCCAGTATATTTAAAAAGAACACTGAAGCTTTCTTT
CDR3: CASLDLKTGTASIFKKNTEAFF

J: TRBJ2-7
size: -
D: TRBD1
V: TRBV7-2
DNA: TGTGCCAGCAGCTTATGGACAGGGGGGACCTACGAGCAGTACTTC
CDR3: CASSLWTGGTYEQYF

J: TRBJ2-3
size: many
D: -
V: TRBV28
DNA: TGTGCCAGCAGCTTGGACTTCTCCACAGATACGCAGTATTTT
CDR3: CASSLDFSTDTQYF

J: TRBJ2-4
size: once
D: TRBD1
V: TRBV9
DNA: TGTGCCAGCAGCGCGCGCGGACCGGGACAGGGGATAAACATTCAGTACTTC
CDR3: CASSARGPGQGINIQYF

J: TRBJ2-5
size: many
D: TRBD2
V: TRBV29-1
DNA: TGCAGCGTTCTGGGACTACCAGGGAGGGAGACCCAGTACTTC
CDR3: CSVLGLPGRETQYF

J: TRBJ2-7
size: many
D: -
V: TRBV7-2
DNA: TGTGCCAGCAGCTTGGGGGGGACAGTAGCCTACGAGCAGTACTTC
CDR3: CASSLGGTVAYEQYF

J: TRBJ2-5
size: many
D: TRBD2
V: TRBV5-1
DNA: TGCGCCAGCGGCAGACTAGCGGGAGTGGAGACCCAGTACTTC
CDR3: CASGRLAGVETQYF

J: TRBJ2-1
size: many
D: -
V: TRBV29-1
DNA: TGCAGCGTTGAAGATGTCGGGGACCCCTTTTACAATGAGCAGTTCTTC
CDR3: CSVEDVGDPFYNEQFF

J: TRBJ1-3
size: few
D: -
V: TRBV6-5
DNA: TGTGCCAGCAGTTACTCGTCCCTAGAGACCACCATATATTTT
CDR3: CASSYSSLETTIYF

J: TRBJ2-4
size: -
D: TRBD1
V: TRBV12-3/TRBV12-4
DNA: TGTGCCAGCAGTTACGGACAGGGAAACATTCAGTACTTC
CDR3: CASSYGQGNIQYF

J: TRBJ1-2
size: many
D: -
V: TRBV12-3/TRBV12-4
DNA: TGTGCCAGCAGTTCTTACGTGTCTGGGGGGCCTGATGGCTACACCTTC
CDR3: CASSSYVSGGPDGYTF

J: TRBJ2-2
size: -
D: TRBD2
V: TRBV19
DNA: TGTGCCAGTAGTGCGCGGGAGTCAGGTCCCGGGGAGCTGTTTTTT
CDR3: CASSARESGPGELFF

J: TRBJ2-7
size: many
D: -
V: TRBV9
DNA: TGTGCCAGCAGCGTTCGAGCGGGTAACTACGAGCAGTACTTC
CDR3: CASSVRAGNYEQYF

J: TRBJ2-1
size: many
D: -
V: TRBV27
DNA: TGTGCCAGCTCGAACAGGGTCTGGGACAATGAGCAGTTCTTC
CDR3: CASSNRVWDNEQFF

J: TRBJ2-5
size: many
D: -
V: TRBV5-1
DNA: TGCGCCAGTTCTACCGGGACGGCCCAAGAGACCCAGTACTTC
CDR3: CASSTGTAQETQYF

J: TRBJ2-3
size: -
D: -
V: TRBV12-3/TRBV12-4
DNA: TGTGCCAGCAGTTTTGTTAGGGCGGATACGCAGTATTTT
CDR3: CASSFVRADTQYF

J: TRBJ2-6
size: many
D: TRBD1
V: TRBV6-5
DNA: TGTGCCAGCAGTTCTCCGCCGGGACAGGGGGCTTCTGGGGCCAACGTCCTGACTTTC
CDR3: CASSSPPGQGASGANVLTF

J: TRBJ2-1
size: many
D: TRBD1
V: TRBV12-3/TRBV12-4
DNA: TGTGCCAGCAGTCCGAGACAGGGGGCCAACAATGAGCAGTTCTTC
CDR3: CASSPRQGANNEQFF

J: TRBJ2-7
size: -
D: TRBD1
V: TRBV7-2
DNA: TGTGCCAGCAGCAATGGGGGGACAGGAGTACACGAGCAGTACTTC
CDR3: CASSNGGTGVHEQYF

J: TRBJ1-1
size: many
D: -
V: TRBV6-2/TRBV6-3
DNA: TGTGCCAGCAGTTTCCTCCGGGCGAACACTGAAGCTTTCTTT
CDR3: CASSFLRANTEAFF

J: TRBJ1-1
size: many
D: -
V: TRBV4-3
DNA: TGCGCCAGCAGCCAAGAACCGGGACCGCCGAACACTGAAGCTTTCTTT
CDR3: CASSQEPGPPNTEAFF

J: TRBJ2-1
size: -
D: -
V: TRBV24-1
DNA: TGTGCCACCAGTGAGTACACTAGGGTCGGTGAGCAGTTCTTC
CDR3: CATSEYTRVGEQFF

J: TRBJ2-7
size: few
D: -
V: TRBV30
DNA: TGTGCCTGGAGTGACGGGGCTCTCGAGCAGTACTTC
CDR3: CAWSDGALEQYF

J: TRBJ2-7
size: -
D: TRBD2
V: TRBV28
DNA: TGTGCCAGCAGTTCCGGGGGACTAGCGGGAGCCTACGAGCAGTACTTC
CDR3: CASSSGGLAGAYEQYF

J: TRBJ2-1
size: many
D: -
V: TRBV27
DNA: TGTGCCAGCAGTCCATTAGACAGGAGGGCATACAATGAGCAGTTCTTC
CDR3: CASSPLDRRAYNEQFF

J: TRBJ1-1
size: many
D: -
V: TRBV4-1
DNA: TGCGCCAGCAGCGCAGACCTCGGGGGTGAGAACACTGAAGCTTTCTTT
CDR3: CASSADLGGENTEAFF

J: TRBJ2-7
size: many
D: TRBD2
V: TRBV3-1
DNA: TGTGCCAGCAGCTTAGCGGGTGCCTGGGAGCAGTACTTC
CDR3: CASSLAGAWEQYF

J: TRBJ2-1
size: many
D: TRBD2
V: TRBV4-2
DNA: TGTGCCAGCAGCCAAAATCCTAGGGGACTAGCGGCCGATGAGCAGTTCTTC
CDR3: CASSQNPRGLAADEQFF

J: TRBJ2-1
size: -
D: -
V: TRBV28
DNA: TGTGCCAGCAGCTCTGTAGGGGGACTTCATGAGCAGTTCTTC
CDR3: CASSSVGGLHEQFF

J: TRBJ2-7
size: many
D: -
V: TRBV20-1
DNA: TGCAGTGCTAGAAGACCCGACAGGCTCCCTCGAGCGCAGTACTTC
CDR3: CSARRPDRLPRAQYF

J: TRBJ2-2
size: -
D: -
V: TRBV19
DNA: TGTGCCAGTGGCTTAGGGGGGCCCGGGGAGCTGTTTTTT
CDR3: CASGLGGPGELFF

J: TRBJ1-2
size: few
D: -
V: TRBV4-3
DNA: TGCGCCAGCAGCCAAGGTCAGCCCCCCAACTATGGCTACACCTTC
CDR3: CASSQGQPPNYGYTF

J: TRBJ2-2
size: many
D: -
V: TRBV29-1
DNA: TGCAGCGTTTTTTTAGGGGCCGGGGGCACCGGGGAGCTGTTTTTT
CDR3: CSVFLGAGGTGELFF

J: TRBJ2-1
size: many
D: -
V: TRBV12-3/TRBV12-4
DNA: TGTGCCAGCAGTTTGGCACCCTACAATGAGCAGTTCTTC
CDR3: CASSLAPYNEQFF